This T cell receptor (beta chain) is drawn from a study of OX40 agonist ivuxolimab in advanced cancers. Study-wide context: Intravenous ivuxolimab at 0.01 to 10 mg/kg was given to patients every 2 weeks. Study outcomes and limitations: Low normalized T-cell clonal expansion was also seen in some nonresponders.

Some clones are missing from TCRdb's copy, which holds only in-frame ones; the method was immunoSEQ multiplex PCR. Among around 150,000 clones listed, approximately 94% were seen once. With respect to this clone: Antigen specificity is unknown.

Germline V CDR1 and CDR2: SGHDT, YYEEEE. The CDR3 sequence is 15 residues long. Trimming cost V 1 base and J 5 bases, with 13 bases left between them. The sequencing here drew on CD4+ or CD8+ T cells sorted from blood, taken in a trial of the OX40 agonist ivuxolimab. The TCR comes from an adult with an advanced solid tumor such as melanoma, head and neck, liver or kidney cancer. This chain connects TRBV5-6 to TRBJ2-1; D uncertain. DNA for the CDR3: TGTGCCAGCAGCTTGCGCAAGACTTACCACAATGAGCAGTTCTTC. The encoded protein is CASSLRKTYHNEQFF.